This T cell receptor beta chain was recorded in a study of T-cell reconstitution after alpha-beta-depleted transplantation in children. Construction of the TCRbeta library involved unique molecular identifiers. Each CDR3 protein gets one entry after TCRdb re-called the PCR reads with MiXCR. The sample has about 610,000 distinct CDR3 sequences, more than 9% seen once. CDR1 is SGHTA and CDR2 is FQGNSA in the germline V gene. CDR3 length equals 13 residues. V shed 5 bases and J shed 4 bases, with 11 bases lying between them. The TCR was taken from a human donor who donated a stem cell graft to a child with acute myeloid leukemia. The sample here was PBMCs from the stem cell graft donor, taken from the stem cell graft. The chain employs TRBV7-2 and TRBJ1-2, with a weak D call TRBD1 (5 bases). The CDR3 DNA sequence: TGTGCCAGCAGCCGAGGGGATATCTATGGCTACACCTTC. Its translation is CASSRGDIYGYTF.